These 9 T cell receptor beta chains were all obtained from the same sample, sequenced in a study of blood T cell repertoires in COVID-19. Here immunoSEQ multiplex PCR was the method, and the copy in TCRdb shows in-frame clones only, minus some. The profile covers 85,000 to 110,000 clones, with roughly 82% appearing a single time and around 12% taken by the ten largest. The source material was peripheral blood. These receptors were taken from a human donor in a cohort sampled during active COVID-19.

This chain links TRBV28 with TRBJ1-2; the match to TRBD1 covers 7 bases. The CDR3 consists of 14 residues. CDR1 and CDR2 from the germline V gene are MDHEN and SYDVKM. Trimming took 10 bases from V and 8 from J; bases not matched to a gene: 16. CDR3 DNA: TGTGCCACCGAGACAGGGAATAGTAGAATAGGCTACACCTTC. It translates to CATETGNSRIGYTF.

The chain recombines TRBV6-5 with TRBJ2-3, with 10 bases identical to TRBD2. The CDR3 consists of 15 residues. Germline CDR1 and CDR2: MNHEY and SVGAGI. With 8 bases clipped from V and 0 bases from J, the junction kept 5 bases outside the gene matches. The CDR3 DNA reads TGTGCCAGCCGGGGAGCGGGGGGGAGCACAGATACGCAGTATTTT. Its translation: CASRGAGGSTDTQYF.

The chain uses TRBV27 and TRBJ1-2; D is perhaps TRBD1 (6 bases). This CDR3 has 13 residues. V gave up 10 bases and J gave up 4 bases, with 16 bases separating them. Germline V CDR1 and CDR2: MNHEY, SMNVEV (reference sequence). The CDR3 nucleotides read TGTGCCACCAAAACGACAGGAACCTATGGCTACACCTTC. This encodes CATKTTGTYGYTF.

The chain joins TRBV18 to TRBJ1-2, with 7 bases matching TRBD1. The CDR3 runs to 13 residues. Trimming removed 1 base from V and 8 bases from J; junction bases left unmatched: 4. The germline V gene has CDR1 KGHSH and CDR2 LQKENI. The DNA of the CDR3 is TGTGCCAGCTCACCACAGGGGGCACAGGGCTACACCTTC. This translates into CASSPQGAQGYTF.

The chain is built from TRBV5-1 and TRBJ2-5, with 10 bases that match TRBD2. The trim removed 0 bases at V and 1 base at J, leaving 3 bases unmatched. CDR3 size: 16 residues. CDR1 is SGHRS and CDR2 is YFSETQ in the germline V gene. The CDR3 nucleotides are TGCGCCAGCAGCTTGGGACTAGCGGGCTCCCAAGAGACCCAGTACTTC. Its translation: CASSLGLAGSQETQYF.

This chain connects TRBV5-1 to TRBJ1-3; D uncertain. Germline V gene lookup returns CDR1 SGHRS and CDR2 YFSETQ. This CDR3 contains 15 residues. The ends were cut back, 5 bases at V and 0 bases at J, with 12 bases in the middle. DNA for the CDR3: TGCGCCAGCAGTAGCGACGGTATCTCTGGAAACACCATATATTTT. It is translated as CASSSDGISGNTIYF.

The V call is TRBV2, the J call TRBJ2-7; D remains unclear. The length of the CDR3 is 12 residues. CDR1 and CDR2 (germline): SNHLY, FYNNEI. V lost 7 bases and J 6 bases, leaving 13 bases between the germline ends. The CDR3 spells CASNRVSSEQYF. DNA of the CDR3: TGTGCCAGCAATCGGGTCTCCAGCGAGCAGTACTTC.

The rearrangement links TRBV21-1 to TRBJ1-4. TRBV21-1 is reported as a pseudogene. The CDR3 totals 15 residues. The CDR3 DNA reads TGTGCCAGCAGCAACAGCGGGGAGACTAATGAAAAACTGTTTTTT. This encodes CASSNSGETNEKLFF.

This clone was recorded a few times. This chain connects TRBV11-2 to TRBJ1-2; a possible D gene is TRBD1 (6 bases). Trimming stripped 5 bases from V and 6 bases from J, with 16 bases between. In germline, CDR1 is SGHAT, CDR2 FQNNGV. This CDR3 contains 14 residues. The CDR3 reads CASSRIRGRNGYTF. The CDR3 DNA is TGTGCCAGCAGCCGTATCAGGGGAAGGAATGGCTACACCTTC.